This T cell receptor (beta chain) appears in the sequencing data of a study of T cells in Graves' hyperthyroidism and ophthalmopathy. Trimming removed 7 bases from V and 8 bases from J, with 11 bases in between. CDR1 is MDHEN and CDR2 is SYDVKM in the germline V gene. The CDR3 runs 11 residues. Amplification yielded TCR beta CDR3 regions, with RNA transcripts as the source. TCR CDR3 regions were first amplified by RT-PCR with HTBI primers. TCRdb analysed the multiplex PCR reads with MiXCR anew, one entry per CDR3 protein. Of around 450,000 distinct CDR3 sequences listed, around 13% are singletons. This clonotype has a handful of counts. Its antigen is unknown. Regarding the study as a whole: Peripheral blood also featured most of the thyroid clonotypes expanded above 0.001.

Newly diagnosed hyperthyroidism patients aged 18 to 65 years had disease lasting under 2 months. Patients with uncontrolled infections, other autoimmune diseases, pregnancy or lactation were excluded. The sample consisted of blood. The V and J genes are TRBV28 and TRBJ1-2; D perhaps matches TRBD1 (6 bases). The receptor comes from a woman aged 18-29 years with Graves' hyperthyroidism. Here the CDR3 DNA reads TGTGCCAGCACGGACAGAGAAGGCTACACCTTC. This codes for CASTDREGYTF.